This T cell receptor beta chain was found in a study of cytomegalovirus exposure and HLA in healthy donors. Germline V lookup: CDR1 SEHNR, CDR2 FQNEAQ (reference sequence). The CDR3 totals 15 residues. V lost 1 base, J lost 3 bases, and 12 bases lay in between. Notes on this clone: Its matching antigen is unknown.

Primers included in the PCR were 60 Vbeta and 13 Jbeta primers. The method was immunoSEQ multiplex PCR; TCRdb's version includes in-frame clones alone and lacks a portion of them. The sample has 100,000 to 150,000 clones, 73% seen once. Study-wide points: According to the study, 180 or so TCR beta chains were cytomegalovirus-associated. For most TCR sequences rarity was the rule, although some public TCRs occurred in many donors. V- and J-gene trimming in TCR beta was tied to a missense DCLRE1C variant by an analysis performed later.

The receptor was derived from a man aged 55-75 years in good health and CMV-seropositive. V and J are TRBV7-9 and TRBJ1-2; D is uncertain. Sample: PBMCs. CDR3 loop: CASSLEHSFYYGYTF. DNA of the CDR3: TGTGCCAGCAGCTTAGAGCACAGCTTTTACTATGGCTACACCTTC.